The rows below give T cell receptor beta chains drawn from one sample of a study of CD8+ T cells in alopecia areata. Sequencing was performed with immunoSEQ multiplex PCR; in TCRdb, only in-frame clones are kept and a portion is missing. This repertoire shows about 120,000 clones, roughly two fifths found once; its top ten account for roughly 3.2%. Sequenced material: CD4+ T cells sorted from blood. Receptor source: a human donor with alopecia areata. Each CDR3 is given with its conserved first and last residue. A D gene is named only where the DNA matches it firmly. Clone size is not always given. Where it is, it says once, few, many or a class for expanded clones.

size	V	J	D	CDR3	DNA
NA	TRBV21-1	TRBJ2-5	NA	CASSRKRLQETQYF	TGTGCCAGCAGCAGGAAGCGTCTTCAAGAGACCCAGTACTTC
few	TRBV29-1	TRBJ1-2	NA	CSATPRGGANYGYTF	TGCAGCGCTACCCCCCGCGGGGGCGCTAACTATGGCTACACCTTC
NA	TRBV29-1	TRBJ2-5	TRBD2	CSVRTGTSASETQYF	TGCAGCGTGCGTACCGGGACTAGCGCTTCGGAGACCCAGTACTTC
many	TRBV7-2	TRBJ1-1	NA	CASSLAAAGVGTEAFF	TGTGCCAGCAGCTTAGCGGCGGCAGGGGTGGGGACTGAAGCTTTCTTT
NA	TRBV5-6	TRBJ2-1	TRBD2	CASSAGDRQVQFF	TGTGCCAGCAGCGCGGGGGACCGACAAGTCCAGTTCTTC
few	TRBV29-1	TRBJ1-1	NA	CSVDRGNTEAFF	TGCAGCGTTGACAGGGGGAACACTGAAGCTTTCTTT
NA	TRBV30	TRBJ2-3	NA	CAWSLTGADTQYF	TGTGCCTGGAGTTTGACCGGGGCAGATACGCAGTATTTT
few	TRBV29-1	TRBJ2-5	TRBD1	CSVGAGTEETQYF	TGCAGCGTGGGTGCCGGGACAGAGGAGACCCAGTACTTC
NA	TRBV15	TRBJ2-6	NA	CATSRQASGANVLTF	TGTGCCACCAGCAGGCAGGCCTCTGGGGCCAACGTCCTGACTTTC
NA	TRBV4-3	TRBJ2-4	NA	CASSQDAAGPDIQYF	TGCGCCAGCAGCCAGGACGCCGCGGGGCCGGACATTCAGTACTTC
few	TRBV29-1	TRBJ1-2	NA	CSVVRGGVGYTF	TGCAGCGTTGTCAGGGGAGGTGTTGGCTACACCTTC
NA	TRBV7-7	TRBJ2-5	NA	CASSLEVVETQYF	TGTGCCAGCAGCTTAGAGGTGGTCGAGACCCAGTACTTC
NA	TRBV30	TRBJ2-1	NA	CAWSRTRNEQFF	TGTGCCTGGAGTCGGACTCGGAATGAGCAGTTCTTC
few	TRBV7-2	TRBJ1-5	NA	CASSLRVGGNQPQHF	TGTGCCAGCAGCTTGAGGGTGGGGGGCAATCAGCCCCAGCATTTT
few	TRBV7-2	TRBJ2-4	TRBD2	CASSFDATSGKNIQYF	TGTGCCAGCAGTTTTGATGCAACTAGCGGCAAAAACATTCAGTACTTC
NA	TRBV29-1	TRBJ1-2	TRBD1	CSVEDRGDSNYGYTF	TGCAGCGTTGAAGACCGGGGGGACAGTAACTATGGCTACACCTTC